What follows is one T cell receptor beta chain and its context. The record originates from a study of CD8 T cells in Susac syndrome. In germline, CDR1 is LGHDT, CDR2 YNNKEL (reference sequence). The CDR3 length is 13 residues. J was trimmed by 7 bases and V by 3 bases; bases with no gene match: 5. The RNA, roughly 0.45 to 1 ug, was put through reverse transcription using random hexamers. An immunoSEQ multiplex PCR generated amplified TCR beta CDR3 products spanning 54 Vbeta and 13 Jbeta. TCRdb re-called the immunoSEQ multiplex PCR reads through MiXCR, storing one row per CDR3 protein. The sample includes 90,000 to 110,000 distinct CDR3 sequences, about 96% of them seen just once. Controls matched for sex and age were healthy donors.

The gene calls are TRBV3-1 and TRBJ2-7; 8 nucleotides align to TRBD2. This receptor was obtained from a human donor in good health. The source material was CD4+ T cells from PBMCs. DNA of the CDR3: TGTGCCAGCAGCCAGTTAGCGGGGCGGGAGCAGTACTTC. Translation: CASSQLAGREQYF.